Reported below is one TCR beta chain. CDR1 SGHDT and CDR2 YYEEEE come from the germline V gene. With V trimmed by 3 bases and J by 6 bases, 18 bases remained unmatched. CDR3 length: 18 residues. The source of the sample is a study of shared clonotypes between healthy human individuals. On the study more broadly: Contributing individuals were a couple of females and a few males aged 18 to 49.

Data came from immunoSEQ multiplex PCR; TCRdb stores just in-frame clones and leaves some out. The profile shows approximately 2,300,000 clones, 85% to 95% of them singletons. This TCR came from a man younger than 35 in good health. Some clones in this sample may be carry-over from other donors' samples. The chain recombines TRBV5-6 with TRBJ1-2, with 9 positions matching TRBD1. The sample was naive CD4+ T cells from PBMCs. Subset specified: CD45RA+ positively selected. CDR3 loop: CASSSLGQGPGELDGYTF. The CDR3 nucleotides are TGTGCCAGCAGCTCCCTGGGACAGGGACCTGGGGAGTTGGATGGCTACACCTTC.